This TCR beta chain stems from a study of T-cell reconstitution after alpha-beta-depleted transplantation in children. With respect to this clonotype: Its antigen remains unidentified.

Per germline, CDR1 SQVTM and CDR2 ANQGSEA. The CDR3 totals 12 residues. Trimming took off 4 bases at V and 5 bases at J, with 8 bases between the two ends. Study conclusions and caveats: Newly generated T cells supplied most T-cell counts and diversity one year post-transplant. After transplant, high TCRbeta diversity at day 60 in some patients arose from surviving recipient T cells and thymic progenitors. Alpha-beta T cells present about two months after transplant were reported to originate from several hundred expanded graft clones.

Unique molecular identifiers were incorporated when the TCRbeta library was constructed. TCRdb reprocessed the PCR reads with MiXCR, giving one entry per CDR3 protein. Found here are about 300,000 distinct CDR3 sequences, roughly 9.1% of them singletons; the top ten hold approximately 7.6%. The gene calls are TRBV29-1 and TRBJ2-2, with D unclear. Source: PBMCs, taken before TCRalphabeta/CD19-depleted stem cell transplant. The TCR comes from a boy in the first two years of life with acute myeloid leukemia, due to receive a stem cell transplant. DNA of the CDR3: TGCAGCGTTGTGTATGGAACCGGGGAGCTGTTTTTT. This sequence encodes CSVVYGTGELFF.